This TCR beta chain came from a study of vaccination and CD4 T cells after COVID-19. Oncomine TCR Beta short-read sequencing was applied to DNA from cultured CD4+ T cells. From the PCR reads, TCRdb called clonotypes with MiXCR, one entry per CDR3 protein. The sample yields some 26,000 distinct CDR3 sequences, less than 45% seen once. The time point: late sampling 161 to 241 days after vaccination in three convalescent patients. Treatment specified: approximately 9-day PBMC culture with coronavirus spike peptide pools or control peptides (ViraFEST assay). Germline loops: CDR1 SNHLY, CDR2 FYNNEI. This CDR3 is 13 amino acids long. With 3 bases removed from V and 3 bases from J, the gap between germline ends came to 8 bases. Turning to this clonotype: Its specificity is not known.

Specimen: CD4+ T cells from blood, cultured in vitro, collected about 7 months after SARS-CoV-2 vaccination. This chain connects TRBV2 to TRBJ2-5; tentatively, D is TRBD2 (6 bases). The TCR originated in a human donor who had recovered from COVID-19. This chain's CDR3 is CASSDGREETQYF. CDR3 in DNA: TGTGCCAGCAGTGACGGGAGAGAAGAGACCCAGTACTTC.